The clone carrying this T cell receptor (beta chain) turned up a few times. Deletions cut 3 bases from V and 1 base from J, with 12 bases between. The CDR3 has 15 residues. The germline V gene encodes CDR1 SEHNR and CDR2 FQNEAQ (reference sequence). Profiled with immunoSEQ multiplex PCR; TCRdb holds only in-frame clones, not every one. The repertoire has fewer than 20,000 clones, more than 65% of them found once; the top ten carry around 6.3%. This record comes from a study of tumor-infiltrating lymphocytes in localized non-small cell lung cancer. The source is a human donor with non-small cell lung cancer. This chain uses TRBV7-9 with TRBJ1-1, with D unclear. The sequenced sample was lung tumor tissue. The CDR3 region is CASSLSGPQNTEAFF. The CDR3 DNA sequence: TGTGCCAGCAGCTTGTCAGGCCCTCAGAACACTGAAGCTTTCTTT.